This T cell receptor (beta chain) was sequenced in a study of metastatic and nonmetastatic thyroid tumors. Study-level results: Relative to benign nodules, malignant thyroid tumors were reportedly characterized by significantly elevated TCR beta diversity in blood and tumor.

This clone occurred a few times. Its antigen is unknown. V lost 5 bases and J 4 bases, leaving 9 bases between the germline ends. The CDR3 extends over 14 amino acids. Per germline, CDR1 MNHNS and CDR2 SASEGT. Per the authors' pipeline: Built for papillary thyroid cancer, a distant-metastasis classifier drew on CDR3 differences across clinicopathological groups. TCRdb re-called the PCR reads through MiXCR. TCRdb's processing, not the authors' own work, is the source of the V and J calls. The sample lists under 30,000 clones; 16% were seen once. Patients had received no treatment of any kind before thyroid surgery.

The specimen sequenced was blood. This TCR derives from a male donor with papillary thyroid cancer or a benign thyroid nodule (not recorded which). Some clones in this sample may be carry-over from other donors' samples. The gene calls are TRBV6-1 and TRBJ2-6; D gene unclear. The CDR3 nucleotides read TGTGCCAGCAGTTTGGGCACCGGGGCCAACGTCCTGACTTTC. It yields the protein CASSLGTGANVLTF.